This is a list of T cell receptor beta chains from one sample in a study of T-cell memory formation after mild COVID-19. TCRdb processed the 5' RACE reads anew with MiXCR; each CDR3 protein has one entry. The sample holds about 150,000 distinct CDR3 sequences, roughly 30% seen once. The material sequenced was PBMCs or a T cell subset sorted from them (not recorded which). These receptor sequences come from an adult woman who had mild COVID-19 (a few samples of this study predate the infection). Cell type and time point are not known. The CDR3 runs from the conserved cysteine through the conserved F or W. D genes are given only for firm matches. Clone size is not always given. Where it is, it says once, few, many or a class for expanded clones.

d_call	v_call	clone_size	j_call	cdr3_aa	cdr3_nt
TRBD1	TRBV23-1	.	TRBJ2-5	CASKDRQGTKETQYF	TGCGCCAGCAAAGACCGACAGGGCACCAAAGAGACCCAGTACTTC
.	TRBV20-1	.	TRBJ2-1	CSARSYNEQFF	TGCAGTGCTCGCAGCTACAATGAGCAGTTCTTC
TRBD2	TRBV7-3	.	TRBJ2-3	CASSLLAGGITDTQYF	TGTGCCAGCAGCTTACTAGCGGGAGGGATCACAGATACGCAGTATTTT
.	TRBV5-1	.	TRBJ2-4	CASSWGVRDIQYF	TGCGCCAGCAGCTGGGGGGTCCGTGACATTCAGTACTTC
TRBD2	TRBV5-1	few	TRBJ2-7	CASSSAGGAYEQYF	TGCGCCAGCAGCTCAGCGGGAGGGGCCTACGAGCAGTACTTC
.	TRBV5-1	many	TRBJ2-7	CASSKDGTSRYEQYF	TGCGCCAGCAGCAAGGATGGGACAAGTCGCTACGAGCAGTACTTC
TRBD1	TRBV3-1	few	TRBJ1-6	CASSQGRGNSPLHF	TGTGCCAGCAGCCAGGGCAGGGGGAATTCACCCCTCCACTTT
.	TRBV3-1	.	TRBJ1-2	CASSQGVERGYTF	TGTGCCAGCAGCCAAGGAGTGGAACGTGGCTACACCTTC
TRBD2	TRBV5-1	.	TRBJ2-1	CASSLVGRANEQFF	TGCGCCAGCAGCTTGGTCGGGAGGGCCAATGAGCAGTTCTTC
.	TRBV18	.	TRBJ2-7	CASSPNRQSYEQYF	TGTGCCAGCTCACCTAACAGACAGAGCTACGAGCAGTACTTC
.	TRBV4-2	.	TRBJ2-5	CASSQDGSLADRVLETQYF	TGTGCCAGCAGCCAAGATGGATCCCTCGCAGACCGGGTGTTGGAGACCCAGTACTTC
.	TRBV24-1	few	TRBJ1-2	CATSDFTANYGYTF	TGTGCCACCAGTGATTTCACAGCAAACTATGGCTACACCTTC
.	TRBV4-2	.	TRBJ2-5	CASSQGVSSGQETQYF	TGTGCCAGCAGCCAAGGAGTCTCGAGCGGACAAGAGACCCAGTACTTC
.	TRBV5-5	few	TRBJ1-2	CASSFGQGGFLYGYTF	TGTGCCAGCAGCTTCGGGCAGGGAGGTTTTCTATATGGCTACACCTTC
.	TRBV6-2/TRBV6-3	.	TRBJ2-1	CASSYSGVQNEQFF	TGTGCCAGCAGTTACTCGGGAGTTCAGAATGAGCAGTTCTTC
.	TRBV5-5	.	TRBJ2-3	CASSLAQNRDPTDTQYF	TGTGCCAGCAGCTTGGCCCAAAACAGGGATCCCACAGATACGCAGTATTTT
.	TRBV7-9	.	TRBJ2-1	CASSPVVGTRGTYNEQFF	TGTGCCAGCAGCCCAGTGGTGGGGACCAGGGGCACCTACAATGAGCAGTTCTTC
TRBD1	TRBV20-1	.	TRBJ1-6	CSARDRTGGPVYNSPLHF	TGCAGTGCTAGAGATAGGACAGGGGGCCCTGTTTATAATTCACCCCTCCACTTT
TRBD2	TRBV27	once	TRBJ2-7	CASSLRLAGVGEQYF	TGTGCCAGCAGTTTAAGACTAGCGGGAGTGGGCGAGCAGTACTTC
TRBD2	TRBV20-1	.	TRBJ2-3	CSARSGVSGNTQYF	TGCAGTGCTAGGTCGGGTGTTAGCGGGAATACGCAGTATTTT
.	TRBV30	.	TRBJ2-4	CAWSVQAMGKNIQYF	TGTGCCTGGAGTGTACAGGCGATGGGCAAAAACATTCAGTACTTC
TRBD1	TRBV20-1	.	TRBJ1-5	CSARDRDRGTQPQHF	TGCAGTGCTAGAGATAGGGACAGGGGCACTCAGCCCCAGCATTTT
.	TRBV27	.	TRBJ2-5	CAGVYREETQYF	TGTGCCGGGGTATACAGAGAAGAGACCCAGTACTTC
.	TRBV20-1	.	TRBJ1-2	CSARDTGHYGYTF	TGCAGTGCTAGAGACACCGGGCACTATGGCTACACCTTC
TRBD2	TRBV7-3	few	TRBJ2-1	CASSLTGASGNPLPYNEQFF	TGTGCCAGCAGCTTAACTGGGGCTAGCGGGAACCCGTTACCTTACAATGAGCAGTTCTTC
.	TRBV29-1	.	TRBJ2-1	CSVDGPQGASSYNEQFF	TGCAGCGTGGACGGACCCCAGGGTGCGAGCTCCTACAATGAGCAGTTCTTC
.	TRBV5-1	few	TRBJ2-7	CASSSGRDYEQYF	TGCGCCAGCAGCTCGGGCCGAGACTACGAGCAGTACTTC
.	TRBV30	few	TRBJ1-2	CAWSGMGFGYGYTF	TGTGCCTGGAGTGGAATGGGGTTTGGCTATGGCTACACCTTC
TRBD1	TRBV30	.	TRBJ1-5	CAWSVGQGSQPQHF	TGTGCCTGGAGTGTCGGACAGGGTAGTCAGCCCCAGCATTTT
.	TRBV18	few	TRBJ1-4	CASSPLGANEKLFF	TGTGCCAGCTCACCTCTGGGGGCTAATGAAAAACTGTTTTTT
TRBD2	TRBV28	.	TRBJ2-5	CASSTRGRAEETQYF	TGTGCCAGCAGTACGCGCGGGAGGGCCGAAGAGACCCAGTACTTC
.	TRBV2	.	TRBJ2-3	CASNRQRTDTQYF	TGTGCCAGCAATCGGCAGCGCACAGATACGCAGTATTTT
.	TRBV20-1	.	TRBJ2-7	CSAKLGGAMFYEQYF	TGCAGTGCCAAGCTGGGGGGGGCCATGTTCTACGAGCAGTACTTC
.	TRBV29-1	.	TRBJ1-2	CSVNGNYGYTF	TGCAGCGTGAACGGGAACTATGGCTACACCTTC
TRBD2	TRBV7-9	once	TRBJ2-3	CASHKSGLAGDTQYF	TGTGCCTCTCACAAATCCGGACTAGCGGGAGATACGCAGTATTTT